This is a list of T cell receptor beta chains from one sample in a study of blood T cell repertoires in COVID-19. Here immunoSEQ multiplex PCR was the method, and the copy in TCRdb shows in-frame clones only, minus some. The sample has roughly 300,000 clones; 75% to 90% are singletons. Sequenced sample: PBMCs or T cells enriched from blood (not recorded which). All receptors come from a woman in her fifties or sixties who had recovered from COVID-19. CDR3s include the opening cysteine and the closing phenylalanine or tryptophan. The order of the fields is J gene, V gene, CDR3 length, CDR3 protein.

j_call: TRBJ2-2
v_call: TRBV15
cdr3_length: 18
cdr3_aa: CATSSRTGRVWDTGELFF

j_call: TRBJ1-2
v_call: TRBV9
cdr3_length: 16
cdr3_aa: CASSAGGGTPSYGYTF

j_call: TRBJ2-1
v_call: TRBV12-5
cdr3_length: 12
cdr3_aa: CASGLVRSEQFF

j_call: TRBJ2-4
v_call: TRBV6-1
cdr3_length: 18
cdr3_aa: CASSEVYRGPGAKNIQYF

j_call: TRBJ2-7
v_call: TRBV5-5
cdr3_length: 15
cdr3_aa: CASSLGLAETYEQYF

j_call: TRBJ2-3
v_call: TRBV5-1
cdr3_length: 13
cdr3_aa: CASRPYVGDTQYF

j_call: TRBJ1-1
v_call: TRBV6-6
cdr3_length: 15
cdr3_aa: CASSSSRRVGTEAFF

j_call: TRBJ1-5
v_call: TRBV2
cdr3_length: 13
cdr3_aa: CASTWDIRQPQHF

j_call: TRBJ1-4
v_call: TRBV5-1
cdr3_length: 14
cdr3_aa: CASSLQGANEKLFF

j_call: TRBJ1-3
v_call: TRBV7-9
cdr3_length: 14
cdr3_aa: CASSLRGLGNTIYF

j_call: TRBJ1-4
v_call: TRBV25-1
cdr3_length: 15
cdr3_aa: CASSDPSLRWEKLFF

j_call: TRBJ2-1
v_call: TRBV21-1
cdr3_length: 16
cdr3_aa: CASREGGGSSYNEQFF

j_call: TRBJ2-1
v_call: TRBV11-2
cdr3_length: 13
cdr3_aa: CASTSREGNEQFF

j_call: TRBJ1-2
v_call: TRBV7-2
cdr3_length: 13
cdr3_aa: CASSFPGKAGYTF

j_call: TRBJ2-1
v_call: TRBV5-4
cdr3_length: 15
cdr3_aa: CASSLDRGLYNEQFF